Following are 10 T cell receptor beta chains from one sample sequenced in a study of T cell responses to AZD1222 COVID-19 vaccine (dated by TCRdb to about 2021). The method was the immunoSEQ multiplex PCR assay. As stored in TCRdb, this immuneACCESS dataset retains in-frame rearrangements with V and J assigned. A fraction of the clones does not appear; measured against another copy, unresolved V genes explain less than half of the discrepancy, and the remainder lacks a known reason. A total of under 150,000 clones appear in this sample, roughly 93% of them only once. Approximately 3.3% of the sample lies in the top ten. The sample's time point label is to be understood as: baseline before first vaccination. The input for sequencing was peripheral blood, taken on day 0 of AZD1222 vaccination. The receptors shown here come from an adult in good health.

This chain links TRBV19 with TRBJ1-2; D is undetermined. Germline V lookup: CDR1 LNHDA, CDR2 SQIVND (reference sequence). The CDR3 contains 14 residues. Trimming shortened V by 9 bases and J by 4 bases, and 18 bases separated the two germline ends. CDR3 residues: CASTERVLGYGYTF. As DNA, the CDR3 is TGTGCCAGCACCGAGAGGGTACTCGGCTATGGCTACACCTTC.

This chain links TRBV28 with TRBJ2-1; the D gene could be TRBD1 or TRBD2 (5 bases each). The CDR3 sequence is 19 residues long. V lost 2 bases and J 0 bases, leaving 20 bases between the germline ends. Germline loops: CDR1 MDHEN, CDR2 SYDVKM. In DNA, the CDR3 is TGTGCCAGCAGTTTAAATCGAGAGGGCAAGGGGAGCTCCTACAATGAGCAGTTCTTC. This codes for CASSLNREGKGSSYNEQFF.

The chain employs TRBV7-8 and TRBJ2-1, with D possibly TRBD2 on 5 matching bases. CDR3 length: 13 amino acids. Germline CDR1 is SGHVS and CDR2 is FQNEAQ. Between the trimmed V and J ends, which lost 5 bases and 3 bases, there was a span of 8 bases. The CDR3 nucleotides are TGTGCCAGCAGCCGAACTAGCTACAATGAGCAGTTCTTC. This translates into CASSRTSYNEQFF.

The V and J genes are TRBV5-1 and TRBJ2-7; TRBD2 agrees at 9 bases. From germline, CDR1 is SGHRS and CDR2 YFSETQ. V lost 0 bases and J lost 2; bases outside the gene matches: 6. CDR3 length: 16 amino acids. CDR3 loop: CASSLEFPSGTYEQYF. DNA of the CDR3: TGCGCCAGCAGCTTGGAGTTCCCTAGCGGGACCTACGAGCAGTACTTC.

V is TRBV29-1 and J is TRBJ2-1; TRBD1 is a possible D gene (6 bases). The V and J ends lost 4 bases and 3 bases respectively, with 19 bases between them. The length of the CDR3 is 16 residues. Germline-derived CDR1 and CDR2 are SQVTM and ANQGSEA. CDR3 in DNA: TGCAGCGTTGTACCCTTCGGGACAACCAACTACAATGAGCAGTTCTTC. It yields the protein CSVVPFGTTNYNEQFF.

This sequence joins TRBV5-4 and TRBJ2-7, with D maybe TRBD1 (6 bases). The CDR3 spans 16 residues. Germline assignment: CDR1 SGHNT and CDR2 YYREEE (reference sequence). The V and J ends lost 4 bases and 4 bases respectively, with 21 bases between them. Written as DNA, the CDR3 is TGTGCCAGCAGCCCCCGCAGGGGACGGCTACCTTACGAGCAGTACTTC. The encoded protein is CASSPRRGRLPYEQYF.

The rearrangement joins TRBV29-1 to TRBJ2-5; no firm D call. Germline CDR1 SQVTM, CDR2 ANQGSEA. CDR3 length: 11 amino acids. Trimming left V 3 bases short and J 5 bases short, with 7 bases between. CDR3 amino acids: CSVEVGETQYF. CDR3 DNA sequence: TGCAGCGTTGAGGTAGGGGAGACCCAGTACTTC.

This chain links TRBV11-3 with TRBJ2-1; unclear D gene. Per the germline V gene, CDR1 is SGHNT and CDR2 is YENEEA. This CDR3 is built from 15 residues. V was trimmed by 2 bases and J by 0 bases, leaving 8 bases between them. CDR3 amino acids: CASSLSSLSYNEQFF. The CDR3 region has the DNA TGTGCCAGCAGCTTATCTTCCCTCTCCTACAATGAGCAGTTCTTC.

The chain links TRBV5-1 to TRBJ2-6; D ambiguous. This CDR3 contains 16 residues. Germline lookup yields CDR1 SGHRS and CDR2 YFSETQ. The V and J ends lost 3 bases and 0 bases respectively, with 10 bases between them. CDR3 amino acids: CASSSTSSSGANVLTF. As DNA, the CDR3 is TGCGCCAGCAGCTCTACCTCAAGCTCTGGGGCCAACGTCCTGACTTTC.

In DNA form, the CDR3 reads TGTGCCAGCAGCTTTACCGGGAACGACGGGGAGCTGTTTTTT. Amino acids: CASSFTGNDGELFF. The chain combines TRBV7-9 with TRBJ2-2, with D possibly TRBD2 on 5 matching bases. This CDR3 has 14 residues. CDR1 and CDR2 from the germline V gene are SEHNR and FQNEAQ (reference sequence). V lost 3 bases and J 7 bases, leaving 12 bases between the germline ends.